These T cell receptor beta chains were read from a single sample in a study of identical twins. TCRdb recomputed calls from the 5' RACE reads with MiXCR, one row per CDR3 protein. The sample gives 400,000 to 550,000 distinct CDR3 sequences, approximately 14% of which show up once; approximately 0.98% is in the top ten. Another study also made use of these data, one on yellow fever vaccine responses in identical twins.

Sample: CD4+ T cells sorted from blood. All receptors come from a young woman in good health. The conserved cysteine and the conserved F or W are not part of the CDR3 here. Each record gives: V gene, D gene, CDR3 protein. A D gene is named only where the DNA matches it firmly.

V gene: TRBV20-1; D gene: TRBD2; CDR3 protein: SATSGKNIQY
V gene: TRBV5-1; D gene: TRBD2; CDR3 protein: ASSTLRGGRTDTQY
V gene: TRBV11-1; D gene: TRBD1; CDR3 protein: ASSPLRGQGGSYNEQF
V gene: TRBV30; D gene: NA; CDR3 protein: AWKSETQY
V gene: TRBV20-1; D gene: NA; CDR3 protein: CAKPLGTSSYNEQF
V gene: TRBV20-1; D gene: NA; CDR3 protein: SARWGFRGRTDTQY
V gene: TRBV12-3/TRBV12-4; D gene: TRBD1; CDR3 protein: ASSHSPGTGAYNEQF
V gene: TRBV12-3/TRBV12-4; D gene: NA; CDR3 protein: ASSLGGGQGQLAKNIQY
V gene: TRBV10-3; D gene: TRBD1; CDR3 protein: AISGQGNYNEQF
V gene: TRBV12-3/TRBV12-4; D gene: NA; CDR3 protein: ASRPSKTSYEQY
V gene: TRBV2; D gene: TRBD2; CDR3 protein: ASSGTSANRGELF
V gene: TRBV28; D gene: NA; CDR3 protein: ASSLFPRSNPSTDTQY
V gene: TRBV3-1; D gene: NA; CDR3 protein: ASSQVRAGPYEQY
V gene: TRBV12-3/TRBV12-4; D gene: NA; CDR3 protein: ASSLVAGPNNEQF
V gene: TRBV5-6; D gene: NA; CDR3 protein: ASSLIALGAIDGYT
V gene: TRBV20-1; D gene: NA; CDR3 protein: SAPFQGISTDTQY
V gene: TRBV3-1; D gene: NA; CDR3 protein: ASSQMGTRYTGELF
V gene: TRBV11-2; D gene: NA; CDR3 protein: ASSLELAFPRNEQF
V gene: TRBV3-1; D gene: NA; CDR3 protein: ASSQDYPPLH
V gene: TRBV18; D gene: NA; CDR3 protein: ASSPPSEAGETQY
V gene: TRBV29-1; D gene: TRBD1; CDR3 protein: SGGQGDYGYT
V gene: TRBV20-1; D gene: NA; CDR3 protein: SARTGTGAAKQF
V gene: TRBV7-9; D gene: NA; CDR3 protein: ASSPTVPVEQY
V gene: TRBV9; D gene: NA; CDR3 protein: ASSVFRVEQY
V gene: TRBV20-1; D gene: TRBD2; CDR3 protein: SARSRLAALEQY
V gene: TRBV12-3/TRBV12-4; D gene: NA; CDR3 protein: ASSHSGETQY
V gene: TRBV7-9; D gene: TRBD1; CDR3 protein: ASSDDRDRGSYEQY
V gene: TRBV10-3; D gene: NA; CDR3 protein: AISESMSAEYEQY
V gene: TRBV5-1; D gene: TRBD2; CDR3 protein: ASSLAASGSATYEQY
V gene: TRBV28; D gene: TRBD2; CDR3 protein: ASNLDPGGILNTQY
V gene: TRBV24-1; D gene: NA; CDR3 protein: ATSDLYNEQF
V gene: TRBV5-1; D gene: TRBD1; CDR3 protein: ASKLTGVGAEAF
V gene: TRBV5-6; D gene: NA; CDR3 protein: ASSPRYRGEQF
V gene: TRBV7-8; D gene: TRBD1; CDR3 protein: ASRKRQGESDTEAF
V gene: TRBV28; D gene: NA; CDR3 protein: ASSPPVGGYAYEQY
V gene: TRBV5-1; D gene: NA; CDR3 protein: ASSSGWLNTEAF
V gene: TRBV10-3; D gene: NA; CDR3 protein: AISELGAETQY
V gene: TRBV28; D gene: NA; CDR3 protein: ASSPSGYEQY
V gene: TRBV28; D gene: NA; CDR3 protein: ASSLFFSSYEQY
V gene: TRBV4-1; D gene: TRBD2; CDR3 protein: ASSQDDAGANRGETQY
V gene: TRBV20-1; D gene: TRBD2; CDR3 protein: SARDPREGRGDTQY
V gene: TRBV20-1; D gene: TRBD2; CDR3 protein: SAATSGEQY
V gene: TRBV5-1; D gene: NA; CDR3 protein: ASSVRGGPYEQY
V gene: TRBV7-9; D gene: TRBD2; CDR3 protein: ASSLGGGFIQETQY
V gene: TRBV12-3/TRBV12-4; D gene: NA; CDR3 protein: ASSALLGAQQETQY
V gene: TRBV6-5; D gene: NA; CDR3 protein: ASSYQGRGQETQY
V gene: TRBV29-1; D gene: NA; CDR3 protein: SVAPRGDEKLF
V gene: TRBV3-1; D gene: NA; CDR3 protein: ASSQVMNSGKLF
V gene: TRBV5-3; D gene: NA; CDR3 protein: ARSSRGTVGVLAKNIQY
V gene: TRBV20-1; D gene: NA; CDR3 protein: SAQGRGGSEQY
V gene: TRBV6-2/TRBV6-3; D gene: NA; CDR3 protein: ASSYLRNEAF
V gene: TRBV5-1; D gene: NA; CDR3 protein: ASILSPGADTQY
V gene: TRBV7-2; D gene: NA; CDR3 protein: ASSLGGGIAYEQY
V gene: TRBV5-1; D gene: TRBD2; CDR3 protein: ASSRVGLSSYNEQF
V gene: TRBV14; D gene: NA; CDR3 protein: ASSQGGGLEQY